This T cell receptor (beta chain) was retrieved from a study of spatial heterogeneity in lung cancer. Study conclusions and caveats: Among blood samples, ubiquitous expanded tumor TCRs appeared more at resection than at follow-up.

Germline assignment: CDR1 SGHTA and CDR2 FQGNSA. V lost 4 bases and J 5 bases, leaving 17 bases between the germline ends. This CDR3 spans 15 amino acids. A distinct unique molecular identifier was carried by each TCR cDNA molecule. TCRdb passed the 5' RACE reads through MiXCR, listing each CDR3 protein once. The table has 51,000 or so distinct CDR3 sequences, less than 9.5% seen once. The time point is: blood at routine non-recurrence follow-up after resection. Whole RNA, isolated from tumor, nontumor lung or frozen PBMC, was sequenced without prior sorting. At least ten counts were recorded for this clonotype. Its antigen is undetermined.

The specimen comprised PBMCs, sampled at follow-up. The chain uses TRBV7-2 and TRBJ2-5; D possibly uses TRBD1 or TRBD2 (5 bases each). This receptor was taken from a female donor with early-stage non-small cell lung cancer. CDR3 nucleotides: TGTGCCAGCAGCTCGAACCCCGTAGAGGGGGAGACCCAGTACTTC. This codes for CASSSNPVEGETQYF.